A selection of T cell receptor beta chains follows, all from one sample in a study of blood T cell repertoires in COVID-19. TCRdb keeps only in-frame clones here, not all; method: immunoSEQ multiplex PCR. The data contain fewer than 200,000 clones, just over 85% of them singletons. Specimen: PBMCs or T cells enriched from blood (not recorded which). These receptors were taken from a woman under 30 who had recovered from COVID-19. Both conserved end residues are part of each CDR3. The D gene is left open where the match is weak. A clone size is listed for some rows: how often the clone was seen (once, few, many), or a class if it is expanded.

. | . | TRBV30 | CAWGPGATTNTEAFF
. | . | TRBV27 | CASSPPEVNTEAFF
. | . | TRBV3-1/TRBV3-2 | CASSQGRADSPLHF
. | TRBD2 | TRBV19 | CASSSGGDTDTQYF
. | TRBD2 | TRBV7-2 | CASSPHGTKTDTQYF
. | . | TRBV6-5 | CASSYSGARMNTEAFF
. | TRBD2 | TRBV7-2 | CASSPLAGGAYEQYF
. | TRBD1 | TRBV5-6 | CASSSLGTGVYGYTF
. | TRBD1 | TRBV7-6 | CASSLSGGAYNEQFF
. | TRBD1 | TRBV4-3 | CASSRDAGGETDTQYF
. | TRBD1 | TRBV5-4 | CASSLVGTGKLFF
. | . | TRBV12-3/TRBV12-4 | CASSLAEDQPQHF
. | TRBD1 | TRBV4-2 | CASGVDRTSGNTIYF
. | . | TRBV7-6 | CASSLAEKISGNTIYF
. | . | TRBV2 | CASSAGGNTEAFF
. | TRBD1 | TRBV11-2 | CASSLGGQASGNTIYF
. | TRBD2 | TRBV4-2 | CASSQEASGSYEQYF
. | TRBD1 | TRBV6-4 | CASSLGQGRTGELFF
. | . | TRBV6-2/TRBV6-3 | CASSYSNRAGANVLTF
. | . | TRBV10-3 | CAITAGRDRPLHF
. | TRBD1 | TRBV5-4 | CASSLGGGADTQYF
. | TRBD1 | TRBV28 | CASREALGGLGDSPLHF
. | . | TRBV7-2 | CASARDTQGEQYF
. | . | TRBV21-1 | CASSTWPGLAAEESYEQYF
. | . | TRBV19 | CASSISLFERNTDTQYF
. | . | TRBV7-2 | CASRGGLNTEAFF
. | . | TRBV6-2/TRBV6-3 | CASSSDTEAFF
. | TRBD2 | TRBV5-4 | CASSPSSGRSTDTQYF
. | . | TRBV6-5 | CASSRGDQPQHF
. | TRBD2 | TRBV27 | CASSPPGGRPYNEQFF
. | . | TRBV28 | CASSTTEKLFF
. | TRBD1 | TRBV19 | CASSISMTGFSNQPQHF
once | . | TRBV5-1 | CASSSPNGAGFGEAFF
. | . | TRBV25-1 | CASRGAGQETQYF
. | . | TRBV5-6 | CASSPSRQGLNQPQHF
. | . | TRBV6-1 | CASSETIAGGNTIYF
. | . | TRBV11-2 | CASSLTGKNTEAFF
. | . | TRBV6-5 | CASRTGLYNEQFF
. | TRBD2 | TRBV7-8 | CASSLRTSGESSYNEQFF
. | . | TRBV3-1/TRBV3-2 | CASSQGQYQPQHF
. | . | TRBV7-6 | CASSFISAGELFF
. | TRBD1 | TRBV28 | CAIDRAIEAFF
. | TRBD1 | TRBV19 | CASSQTGDYQPQHF
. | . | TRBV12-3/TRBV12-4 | CASSPGETQYF
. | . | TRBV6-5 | CASGRTEYTF
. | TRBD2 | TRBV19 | CASSIGGLAGYNEQFF
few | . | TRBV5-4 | CASSSQGGYGYTF
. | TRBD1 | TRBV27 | CASSFGGGGEKLFF
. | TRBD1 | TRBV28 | CASSLDRGAGELFF
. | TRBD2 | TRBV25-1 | CASSEFRGRAGDEQFF
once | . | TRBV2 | CASSDGGGYTF
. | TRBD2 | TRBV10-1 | CASSVGLAGIDEQFF
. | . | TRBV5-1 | CASTQSGSRQNQPQHF
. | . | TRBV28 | CASRKEVSYEQYF
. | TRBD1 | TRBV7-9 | CASSSSTGGNQPQHF
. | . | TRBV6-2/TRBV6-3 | CASSFGAGSTDTQYF
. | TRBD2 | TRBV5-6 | CASSRDSGGLYYEQYF
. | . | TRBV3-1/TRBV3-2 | CASSQASHYGYTF
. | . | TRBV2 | CASSEPTGYGYTF
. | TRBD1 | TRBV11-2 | CASSFVRDSSYEQYF